The 15 T cell receptor beta chains below were found in one sample sequenced in a study of metastatic and nonmetastatic thyroid tumors. With MiXCR, TCRdb called clones anew from the PCR reads. Of over 15,000 clones in the sample, around 28% were seen once. Among the patients, none had received any treatment before thyroid surgery. The sequenced sample consisted of tumor tissue. The source is a female donor with papillary thyroid cancer or a benign thyroid nodule (not recorded which). Some clones in this sample may be carry-over from other donors' samples.

V usage is TRBV9 and J usage is TRBJ1-2, with D perhaps TRBD1 (5 bases). The CDR3 is 13 residues long. The V and J ends lost 1 base and 7 bases respectively, with 11 bases between them. Per germline, CDR1 SGDLS and CDR2 YYNGEE. The CDR3 DNA sequence: TGTGCCAGCAGCGTAAAGGCTGACAGTGGCTACACCTTC. Translating gives CASSVKADSGYTF. Supplemented by reference TRBV9 and TRBJ1-2, the full variable domain reads DSGVTQTPKHLITATGQRVTLRCSPRSGDLSVYWYQQSLDQGLQFLIQYYNGEERAKGNILERFSAQQFPDLHSELNLSSLELGDSALYFCASSVKADSGYTFGSGTRLTVV.

This sequence joins TRBV6-5 and TRBJ1-2; 8 nucleotides line up with TRBD1. V lost 1 base and J lost 4; bases outside the gene matches: 8. CDR1 is MNHEY and CDR2 is SVGAGI in the germline V gene. This CDR3 is built from 16 residues. The CDR3 protein is CASSYLRTGRAYGYTF. CDR3 nucleotides: TGTGCCAGCAGTTACTTACGGACAGGGAGGGCCTATGGCTACACCTTC.

The V and J genes are TRBV7-2 and TRBJ2-2; no clear D. Germline CDR1 is SGHTA and CDR2 is FQGNSA. CDR3 length: 14 amino acids. Trimming removed 1 base at V and 7 bases at J, with 10 bases between. CDR3 sequence reads: CASSLGSAIGELFF. The CDR3, as DNA: TGTGCCAGCAGCTTAGGATCAGCTATCGGGGAGCTGTTTTTT. Based on the CDR3 plus reference TRBV7-2 and TRBJ2-2, the full variable domain is GAGVSQSPSNKVTEKGKDVELRCDPISGHTALYWYRQSLGQGLEFLIYFQGNSAPDKSGLPSDRFSAERTGGSVSTLTIQRTQQEDSAVYLCASSLGSAIGELFFGEGSRLTVL.

The chain combines TRBV27 with TRBJ2-7; D uncertain. Deletions cut 2 bases from V and 4 bases from J, with 9 bases between. Germline CDR1 reads MNHEY; CDR2 reads SMNVEV (reference sequence). There are 13 residues in the CDR3. The CDR3 protein is CASSLKAKYEQYF. The CDR3 DNA follows: TGTGCCAGCAGTTTAAAAGCGAAGTACGAGCAGTACTTC.

This clone was recorded a few times. The chain combines TRBV19 with TRBJ2-1; a possible D gene is TRBD2 (5 bases). Germline V gene sequence: CDR1 LNHDA, CDR2 SQIVND (reference sequence). The germline V and J ends were trimmed by 1 base and 8 bases, with 12 bases remaining between them. This CDR3 comprises 14 residues. CDR3 amino acids: CASSIGAEGDEQFF. The DNA of the CDR3 is TGTGCCAGTAGTATAGGGGCCGAGGGCGATGAGCAGTTCTTC.

The V gene is TRBV28, the J gene TRBJ2-5, with D unclear. The CDR3 extends over 13 amino acids. Germline V gives CDR1 MDHEN, CDR2 SYDVKM. Trimming removed 7 bases at V and 0 bases at J, with 9 bases between. The CDR3 DNA is TGTGCCAGCAATACAAACAACCAAGAGACCCAGTACTTC. Translating gives CASNTNNQETQYF. The variable domain in full, completed from reference TRBV28 and TRBJ2-5, reads DVKVTQSSRYLVKRTGEKVFLECVQDMDHENMFWYRQDPGLGLRLIYFSYDVKMKEKGDIPEGYSVSREKKERFSLILESASTNQTSMYLCASNTNNQETQYFGPGTRLLVL.

The chain links TRBV7-9 to TRBJ2-5, with 12 positions matching TRBD2. The CDR3 totals 16 residues. The germline V gene has CDR1 SEHNR and CDR2 FQNEAQ (reference sequence). V lost 3 bases and J lost 5; bases outside the gene matches: 7. For the CDR3, the DNA is TGTGCCAGCAGCTTCTCCCGACTAGCGGGAGATGAGACCCAGTACTTC. This translates into CASSFSRLAGDETQYF.

This clone was seen once. The chain employs TRBV11-2 and TRBJ2-7, with D tentatively TRBD1 (6 bases). The CDR3 has 14 amino acids. V was shortened by 2 bases and J by 3 bases, with 11 bases between the two germline ends. Germline CDR1 reads SGHAT; CDR2 reads FQNNGV. The DNA for the CDR3 is TGTGCCAGCAGCTTAATAGGGGGTCACTACGAGCAGTACTTC. The encoded protein is CASSLIGGHYEQYF.

The sample holds a few counts of this clone. The CDR3 nucleotides read TGTGCCAGCCTATACCTAAGCGCAGATACGCAGTATTTT. Its translation: CASLYLSADTQYF. The chain joins TRBV28 to TRBJ2-3; the D is unclear. Germline V gives CDR1 MDHEN, CDR2 SYDVKM. V dropped 8 bases and J dropped 4 bases, with 13 bases sitting between them. This CDR3 has 13 residues. Looking up the rest from reference TRBV28 and TRBJ2-3 gives the full variable domain: DVKVTQSSRYLVKRTGEKVFLECVQDMDHENMFWYRQDPGLGLRLIYFSYDVKMKEKGDIPEGYSVSREKKERFSLILESASTNQTSMYLCASLYLSADTQYFGPGTRLTVL.

The chain employs TRBV4-1 and TRBJ2-2; D is perhaps TRBD1 (6 bases). CDR3 size: 15 residues. Trimming left V 5 bases short and J 7 bases short, with 17 bases between. Germline V CDR1 and CDR2: MGHRA, YSYEKL. In nucleotides, the CDR3 is TGCGCCAGCAGCTGGAAGGGGGACGACCGCGGGGAGCTGTTTTTT. This codes for CASSWKGDDRGELFF.

This clone came up a few times. V usage is TRBV19 and J usage is TRBJ1-5; D possibly corresponds to TRBD1 (6 bases). The V gene lost 0 bases and the J gene lost 6 bases, with 15 bases spanning the gap. Germline V gene sequence: CDR1 LNHDA, CDR2 SQIVND (reference sequence). There are 16 residues in the CDR3. The CDR3 region is CASSIERSRGSQPQHF. The CDR3 DNA reads TGTGCCAGTAGTATAGAGAGGTCCAGGGGTAGTCAGCCCCAGCATTTT.

This clone is medium-sized by share. The chain is built from TRBV5-1 and TRBJ2-2; 7 bases agree with TRBD1. Germline CDR1 and CDR2: SGHRS and YFSETQ. V lost 1 base and J lost 0; bases outside the gene matches: 3. There are 16 residues in the CDR3. The CDR3 DNA reads as TGCGCCAGCAGCTTGCAAGGGGGCGCGAACACCGGGGAGCTGTTTTTT. Protein: CASSLQGGANTGELFF.

This clone has ten or more counts. The rearrangement joins TRBV20-1 to TRBJ2-3; TRBD2 aligns across 11 bases. J gave up 6 bases and V 3 bases, and 14 bases lay outside the gene matches. The CDR3 has 17 amino acids. Germline values: CDR1 DFQATT, CDR2 SNEGSKA (reference sequence). The CDR3 DNA follows: TGCAGTGCTAGCCAGATCCGGAGTAGCGGGAGGGCTGATACGCAGTATTTT. Protein sequence: CSASQIRSSGRADTQYF.

The chain links TRBV11-2 to TRBJ2-2; 9 nucleotides match TRBD2. There are 17 residues in the CDR3. Looked up from germline, CDR1 is SGHAT and CDR2 is FQNNGV. The J segment lost 5 bases and the V segment lost 4 bases, leaving 11 bases of the junction unmatched. The CDR3 sequence: CASSSRRAGGGTGELFF. CDR3 DNA sequence: TGTGCCAGCAGCTCCCGGAGAGCGGGAGGAGGTACCGGGGAGCTGTTTTTT.

This clone is medium-sized. The chain is built from TRBV20-1 and TRBJ2-7; D remains ambiguous. Germline-derived CDR1 and CDR2 are DFQATT and SNEGSKA (reference sequence). The CDR3 has 12 residues. V lost 0 bases and J lost 4, with 7 bases in between. The CDR3 nucleotides are TGCAGTGCTAGAGATTTGGGTTACGAGCAGTACTTC. Protein: CSARDLGYEQYF.